The source of this T cell receptor (beta chain) is a study of blood T cell repertoires in COVID-19. The table came from immunoSEQ multiplex PCR; TCRdb's copy has only in-frame clones and leaves some out. The table shows 60,000 to 65,000 clones, with 88% occurring only once. This clone was recorded once. The CDR3 sequence is 15 residues long. Germline CDR1 reads MGHRA; CDR2 reads YSYEKL. J gave up 4 bases and V 0 bases, and 5 bases lay outside the gene matches. The clonotype was recovered from a man aged 45 to 65 with active COVID-19. Material: peripheral blood. The V gene is TRBV4-1, the J gene TRBJ1-2, with 7 bases fitting TRBD1. In DNA, the CDR3 is TGCGCCAGCAGCCAAGATCGACAGGGATCCTATGGCTACACCTTC. Translating it yields CASSQDRQGSYGYTF.